This passage covers 10 T cell receptor beta chains from one sample sequenced in a study of blood T cell repertoires in COVID-19. Generated by immunoSEQ multiplex PCR, the TCRdb table keeps only in-frame clones and is missing some. Of 110,000 to 150,000 clones in the sample, 81% were seen once. Sequences were obtained from peripheral blood. These receptors all come from a human donor in a cohort sampled during active COVID-19.

The V gene is TRBV9, the J gene TRBJ1-3; D is uncertain. CDR3 length: 17 amino acids. V shed 2 bases and J shed 1 base, with 16 bases lying between them. The germline V gene encodes CDR1 SGDLS and CDR2 YYNGEE. CDR3 amino acids: CASSVTPSGGSGNTIYF. As DNA, the CDR3 is TGTGCCAGCAGCGTTACCCCTTCCGGAGGGTCTGGAAACACCATATATTTT.

V and J are TRBV7-8 and TRBJ2-7, with D possibly being TRBD1 (6 bases). The CDR3 runs to 14 residues. Trimming removed 2 bases from V and 5 bases from J, with 13 bases in between. CDR1 SGHVS and CDR2 FQNEAQ come from the germline V gene. The CDR3 sequence is CASSLTQGRDEQYF. CDR3 nucleotides: TGTGCCAGCAGCTTAACACAGGGAAGGGACGAGCAGTACTTC.

The gene calls are TRBV12-5 and TRBJ2-3; 7 nucleotides agree with TRBD2. Germline V gene lookup returns CDR1 LGHNT and CDR2 FRNRAP. Trimming removed 7 bases from V and 2 bases from J; junction bases left unmatched: 12. The CDR3 has 16 amino acids. CDR3 loop: CASASWTGLNTDTQYF. As DNA, the CDR3 is TGTGCTAGTGCCTCGTGGACGGGACTAAACACAGATACGCAGTATTTT. The full variable domain, its missing parts supplied by reference TRBV12-5 and TRBJ2-3, is DARVTQTPRHKVTEMGQEVTMRCQPILGHNTVFWYRQTMMQGLELLAYFRNRAPLDDSGMPKDRFSAEMPDATLATLKIQPSEPRDSAVYFCASASWTGLNTDTQYFGPGTRLTVL.

This clone was seen once. The chain links TRBV11-1 to TRBJ2-5; the match to TRBD1 covers 10 bases. The V and J ends lost 0 bases and 5 bases, in that order; junction bases with no gene match: 3. This CDR3 is 15 amino acids long. Germline loops: CDR1 SGHAT, CDR2 FQDESV (reference sequence). The CDR3 spells CASSLAGTGDETQYF. The CDR3 DNA reads TGTGCCAGCAGCTTAGCCGGGACAGGGGACGAGACCCAGTACTTC.

The chain recombines TRBV7-2 with TRBJ2-3; 10 nucleotides line up with TRBD2. Looked up from germline, CDR1 is SGHTA and CDR2 is FQGNSA. CDR3 size: 18 residues. V trimming: 4 bases; J trimming: 0 bases; junction bases outside the gene matches: 10. The CDR3 loop reads CASSSRTSGTSSTDTQYF. In DNA form, the CDR3 reads TGTGCCAGCAGCTCGCGGACTAGCGGAACCTCTAGCACAGATACGCAGTATTTT.

This clone was seen a single time. This chain links TRBV4-2 with TRBJ2-1; a possible D gene is TRBD2 (6 bases). This CDR3 has 21 amino acids. The V end was cut by 0 bases, the J end by 4 bases, with 28 bases between. Per germline, CDR1 LGHNA and CDR2 YNFKEQ. The CDR3 sequence is CASSQDPIAAGAFVGYNEQFF. The DNA of the CDR3 is TGTGCCAGCAGCCAAGATCCAATAGCGGCAGGAGCTTTCGTGGGATACAATGAGCAGTTCTTC.

The chain combines TRBV7-3 with TRBJ1-1, with D unclear. The CDR3 is made up of 13 amino acids. Deletions cut 2 bases from V and 1 base from J, with 5 bases between. Germline V lookup: CDR1 SGHTA, CDR2 FQGTGA. The CDR3 coding sequence is TGTGCCAGCAGCTTACACGGGAACACTGAAGCTTTCTTT. This encodes CASSLHGNTEAFF. Complete variable domain (other parts from reference TRBV7-3 and TRBJ1-1): GAGVSQTPSNKVTEKGKYVELRCDPISGHTALYWYRQSLGQGPEFLIYFQGTGAADDSGLPNDRFFAVRPEGSVSTLKIQRTERGDSAVYLCASSLHGNTEAFFGQGTRLTVV.

This clone was observed a single time. The chain carries TRBV6-1 and TRBJ1-4; 9 positions agree with TRBD1. V gave up 1 base and J gave up 4 bases; unmatched junction bases: 1. The germline V gene encodes CDR1 MNHNS and CDR2 SASEGT. The length of the CDR3 is 15 residues. CDR3 coding DNA: TGTGCCAGCAGTGAAGGGGACAGGGTTAATGAAAAACTGTTTTTT. It translates to CASSEGDRVNEKLFF.

The rearrangement links TRBV6-4 to TRBJ2-1, with 14 bases that match TRBD2. Trimming removed 6 bases from V and 8 bases from J; junction bases left unmatched: 6. CDR1 and CDR2 from the germline V gene are MRHNA and SNTAGT. CDR3 length: 15 amino acids. CDR3 residues: CASSQGLAGVYEQFF. The CDR3 DNA follows: TGTGCCAGCAGCCAGGGACTAGCGGGAGTGTATGAGCAGTTCTTC.

The chain couples TRBV6-2 or TRBV6-3 to TRBJ1-6; TRBD1 agrees at 9 bases. The CDR3 is 15 residues long. The germline V gene encodes CDR1 MNHEY and CDR2 SVGEGT. After removal of 2 bases from V and 8 bases from J, the junction contained 4 bases not matched to a gene. The DNA of the CDR3 is TGTGCCAGCAGTTACGTCGGGACAGGGTATTCACCCCTCCACTTT. Amino acid sequence: CASSYVGTGYSPLHF.